This TCR beta chain was identified during a study of CD8 T cells in ankylosing spondylitis. The V end was cut by 3 bases, the J end by 2 bases, with 16 bases between. Germline V gene sequence: CDR1 SGHTA, CDR2 FQGTGA. The CDR3 runs 17 residues. General study results and limits: Seven to nine highly homologous variants formed a TCR beta motif that appeared characteristic of ankylosing spondylitis blood. Reportedly, disease-linked clones are significantly enriched in ankylosing spondylitis patients' matched synovial fluid.

TCRdb reprocessed the 5' RACE reads via MiXCR and lists one record per CDR3 protein. The table records 150,000 to 200,000 distinct CDR3 sequences, approximately 12% of them present only once. In its sample, this clonotype was seen a few times. Its antigen is undetermined. The sequencing input was blood, either unsorted or a sorted T cell fraction (not recorded which). The genes are TRBV7-3 and TRBJ1-4; D gene ambiguous. This TCR derives from a female donor with ankylosing spondylitis or in good health (not recorded which). CDR3 sequence: CASSFGPVSVTNEKLFF. The DNA for the CDR3 is TGTGCCAGCAGCTTTGGGCCCGTCTCAGTGACTAATGAAAAACTGTTTTTT.